This T cell receptor beta chain comes out of a study of blood T cell repertoires in COVID-19. About the study: Samples representing acute and convalescent COVID-19 were sourced from the United States, Italy and Spain. Nucleic acid was either cDNA or gDNA, and it came from T cells, B-cell-depleted T cells, or PBMCs.

In the study's own analysis: Reference gene primer amplification gave estimated nucleated cell counts. Assay: immunoSEQ multiplex PCR; the TCRdb copy retains only in-frame clones and omits some. V, J and clone size are taken as reported in that table, and D and trimming were inferred from the DNA itself. The sample holds roughly 120,000 clones; approximately 80% are singletons and the top ten take approximately 7.9%. Germline lookup yields CDR1 MDHEN and CDR2 SYDVKM. Trimming pared 7 bases from V and 5 bases from J, leaving 15 bases between. The CDR3 covers 14 residues. V is TRBV28 and J is TRBJ1-5; D is unresolved. The TCR sequence derives from a woman of 80 years or more with active or convalescent COVID-19. The specimen was peripheral blood. In DNA, the CDR3 is TGTGCCAGCATCCCCGGTAGCAGCGATCAGCCCCAGCATTTT. It codes for CASIPGSSDQPQHF. The full variable domain, its missing parts supplied by reference TRBV28 and TRBJ1-5, is DVKVTQSSRYLVKRTGEKVFLECVQDMDHENMFWYRQDPGLGLRLIYFSYDVKMKEKGDIPEGYSVSREKKERFSLILESASTNQTSMYLCASIPGSSDQPQHFGDGTRLSIL.